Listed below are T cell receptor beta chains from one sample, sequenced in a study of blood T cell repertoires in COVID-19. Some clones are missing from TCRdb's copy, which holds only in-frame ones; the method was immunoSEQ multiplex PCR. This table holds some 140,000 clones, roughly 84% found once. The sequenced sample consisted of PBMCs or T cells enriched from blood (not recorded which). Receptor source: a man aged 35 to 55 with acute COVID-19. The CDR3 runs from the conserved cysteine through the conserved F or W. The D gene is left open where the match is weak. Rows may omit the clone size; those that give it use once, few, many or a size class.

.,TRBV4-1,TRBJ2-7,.,CASSRANGDEQYF,TGCGCCAGCAGCCGAGCCAACGGGGACGAGCAGTACTTC
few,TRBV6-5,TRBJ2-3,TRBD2,CASGPGLAGTDTQYF,TGTGCCAGCGGCCCGGGACTAGCGGGAACAGATACGCAGTATTTT
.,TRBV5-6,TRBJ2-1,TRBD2,CASSWAGTSGYNEQFF,TGTGCCAGCAGCTGGGCCGGGACTAGCGGCTACAATGAGCAGTTCTTC
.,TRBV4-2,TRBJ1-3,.,CASSQVRRYGNTIYF,TGTGCCAGCAGCCAAGTGCGCCGGTACGGAAACACCATATATTTT
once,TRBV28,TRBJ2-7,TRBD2,CASRIGDYSYEQYF,TGTGCCAGCAGAATAGGGGACTACTCCTACGAGCAGTACTTC
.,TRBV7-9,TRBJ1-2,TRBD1,CASSGGQGELDYGYTF,TGTGCCAGCAGCGGGGGACAGGGGGAATTGGACTATGGCTACACCTTC
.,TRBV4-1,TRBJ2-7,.,CASSPPGGLPSYEQYF,TGCGCCAGCAGCCCCCCCGGGGGGCTACCCTCCTACGAGCAGTACTTC
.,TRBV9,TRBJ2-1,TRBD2,CASSTPGLAERNEQFF,TGTGCCAGCAGCACACCGGGACTAGCGGAAAGAAATGAGCAGTTCTTC
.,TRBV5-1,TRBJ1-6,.,CASRGGIKSPLHF,TGCGCCAGCAGGGGGGGAATCAAATCACCCCTCCACTTT
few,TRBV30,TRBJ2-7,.,CAWSVQESSYEQYF,TGTGCCTGGAGTGTACAGGAGAGCTCCTACGAGCAGTACTTC
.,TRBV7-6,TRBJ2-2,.,CASSRTGQNTGELFF,TGTGCCAGCAGCCGAACGGGACAGAACACCGGGGAGCTGTTTTTT
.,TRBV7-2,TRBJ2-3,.,CASSFRHIGGGRTDTQYF,TGTGCCAGCAGCTTTAGACACATAGGGGGAGGGCGCACAGATACGCAGTATTTT
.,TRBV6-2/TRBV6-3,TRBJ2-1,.,CASSYRRGGNEQFF,TGTGCCAGCAGTTACCGCAGAGGGGGCAATGAGCAGTTCTTC
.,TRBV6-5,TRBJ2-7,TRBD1,CASTPTGDLGVQYF,TGTGCCAGCACTCCGACAGGGGATCTAGGAGTGCAGTACTTC
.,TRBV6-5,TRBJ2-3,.,CASSSPGHTDTQYF,TGTGCCAGCAGTTCACCGGGACACACAGATACGCAGTATTTT
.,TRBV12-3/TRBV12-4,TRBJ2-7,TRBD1,CASSSGQLYEQYF,TGTGCCAGCAGTTCGGGACAGCTCTACGAGCAGTACTTC
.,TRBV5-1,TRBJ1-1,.,CASSQGQVNTEAFF,TGCGCCAGCAGCCAGGGACAAGTAAACACTGAAGCTTTCTTT
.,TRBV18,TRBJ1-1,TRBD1,CASSPTGQGRFTEAFF,TGTGCCAGCTCACCAACTGGACAGGGGAGGTTCACTGAAGCTTTCTTT
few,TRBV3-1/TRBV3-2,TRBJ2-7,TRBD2,CASSHLLAGEYEQYF,TGTGCCAGCAGCCACTTACTAGCGGGAGAGTACGAGCAGTACTTC
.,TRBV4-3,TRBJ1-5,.,CASSQDLGEGSNQPQHF,TGCGCCAGCAGCCAAGATCTAGGGGAGGGGAGCAATCAGCCCCAGCATTTT